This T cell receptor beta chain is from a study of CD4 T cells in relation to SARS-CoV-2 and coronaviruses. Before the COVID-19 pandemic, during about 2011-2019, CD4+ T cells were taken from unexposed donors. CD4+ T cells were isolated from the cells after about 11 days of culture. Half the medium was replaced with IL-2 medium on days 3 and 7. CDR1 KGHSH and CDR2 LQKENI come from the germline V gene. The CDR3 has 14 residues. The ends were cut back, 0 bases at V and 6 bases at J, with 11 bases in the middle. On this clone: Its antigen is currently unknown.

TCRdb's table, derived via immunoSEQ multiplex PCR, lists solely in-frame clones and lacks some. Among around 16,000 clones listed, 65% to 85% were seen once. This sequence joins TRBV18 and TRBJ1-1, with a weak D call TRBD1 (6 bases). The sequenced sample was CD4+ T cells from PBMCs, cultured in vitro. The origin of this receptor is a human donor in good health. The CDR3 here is CASSPPGGRSEAFF. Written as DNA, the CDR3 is TGTGCCAGCTCACCACCGGGGGGCAGGTCTGAAGCTTTCTTT.